The sequence of this TCR beta chain was determined in a study of OX40 agonist ivuxolimab in advanced cancers. Study details: Six ivuxolimab dose levels, 0.01 to 10 mg/kg, were given intravenously every 2 weeks. A male proportion of about 80% was recorded, with mean age approximately 57 years and range roughly 23 to 79.

General observations from the study: There was clonal expansion of CD4+ and CD8+ blood T cells by week 6 at 0.1 to 3.0 mg/kg. Expanded clones belonging to CD8+ T cells outnumbered, on average, those of CD4+.

Libraries were prepared by immunoSEQ multiplex PCR; TCRdb keeps only in-frame clonotypes and omits some of them. The table records roughly 70,000 clones, 80% to 90% of them present only once. Turning to this clone: Its antigen is currently unknown.

In germline, CDR1 is SEHNR, CDR2 FQNEAQ (reference sequence). The J segment lost 7 bases and the V segment lost 4 bases, leaving 9 bases of the junction unmatched. The length of the CDR3 is 14 residues. The sequencing used CD4+ or CD8+ T cells sorted from blood, collected in a trial of the OX40 agonist ivuxolimab. The V call is TRBV7-9, the J call TRBJ1-1; 7 bases map to TRBD1. The sequence was collected from an adult with an advanced solid tumor such as melanoma, head and neck, liver or kidney cancer. The CDR3 reads CASSSGQPDVEAFF. The DNA for the CDR3 is TGTGCCAGCAGCTCGGGACAGCCTGACGTTGAAGCTTTCTTT.